This T cell receptor (beta chain) was documented in a study of early T cells in non-severe SARS-CoV-2 infection. Across the study: Unsorted whole-blood RNA was sequenced in bulk, leaving chains unpaired.

This clonotype was observed many times. TCRdb redid the calling of the 5' RACE reads with MiXCR, one entry per CDR3 protein. The repertoire holds 65,000 to 90,000 distinct CDR3 sequences, with around 12% as singletons. Germline loops: CDR1 KGHSH, CDR2 LQKENI. This CDR3 has 15 residues. Trimming shortened V by 4 bases and J by 2 bases, and 14 bases separated the two germline ends. The chain employs TRBV18 and TRBJ2-5; D gene unclear. The specimen was whole blood. The TCR was taken from an adult who was a healthcare worker with PCR-confirmed SARS-CoV-2 infection or an uninfected control (not recorded which). CDR3 loop: CASSLPLGRQETQYF. For the CDR3, the DNA is TGTGCCAGCTCACTACCGTTGGGTCGACAAGAGACCCAGTACTTC.